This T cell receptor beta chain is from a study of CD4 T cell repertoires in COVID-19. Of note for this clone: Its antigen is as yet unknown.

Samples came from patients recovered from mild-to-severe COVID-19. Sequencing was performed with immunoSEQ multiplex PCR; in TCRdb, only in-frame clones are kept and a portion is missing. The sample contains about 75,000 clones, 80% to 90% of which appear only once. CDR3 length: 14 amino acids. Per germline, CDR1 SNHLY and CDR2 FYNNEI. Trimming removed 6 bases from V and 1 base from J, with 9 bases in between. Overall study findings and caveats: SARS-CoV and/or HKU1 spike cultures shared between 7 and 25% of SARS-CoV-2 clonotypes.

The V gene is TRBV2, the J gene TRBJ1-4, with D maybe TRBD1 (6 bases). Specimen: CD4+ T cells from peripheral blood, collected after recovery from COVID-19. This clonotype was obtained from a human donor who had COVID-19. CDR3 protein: CASRGTITNEKLFF. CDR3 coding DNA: TGTGCCAGCAGAGGGACAATAACTAATGAAAAACTGTTTTTT.